The rows below give T cell receptor beta chains drawn from one sample of a study of beta chain features in type 1 diabetes. Libraries were prepared by immunoSEQ multiplex PCR; TCRdb keeps only in-frame clonotypes and omits some of them. Of about 16,000 clones in the sample, around 70% were seen once. The sequencing sample was made of stem cell memory CD4+ T cells from blood. Receptor source: a man between 25 and 39 years old with type 1 diabetes. The CDR3 runs from the conserved cysteine through the conserved F or W. The order of the fields is D gene, J gene, V gene, clone size, CDR3 DNA, CDR3 protein. D genes are given only for firm matches. Only part of the rows carry a size: once, few, many, or a class if the clone is expanded.

NA | TRBJ2-6 | TRBV2 | NA | TGTGCCAGCAAACTAGCTACTGGGGCCAACGTCCTGACTTTC | CASKLATGANVLTF
TRBD2 | TRBJ2-7 | TRBV6-1 | NA | TGTGCCAGCAGTGAGCCCGGACTAGCCGGCGAGCAGTACTTC | CASSEPGLAGEQYF
NA | TRBJ2-7 | TRBV7-5 | once | TGTGCCAGAGGGGACAGTTTGGTAATCTACGAGCAGTACTTC | CARGDSLVIYEQYF
NA | TRBJ2-7 | TRBV18 | NA | TGTGCCAGCTCAGCTTCGACAGGATCCTACGAGCAGTACTTC | CASSASTGSYEQYF
TRBD1 | TRBJ1-2 | TRBV5-1 | NA | TGCGCCAGCAGCGAGCAGGGGGCGGGCTATGGCTACACCTTC | CASSEQGAGYGYTF
TRBD1 | TRBJ2-7 | TRBV20-1 | NA | TGCAGTGCTGGGACAGCCTACGAGCAGTACTTC | CSAGTAYEQYF
NA | TRBJ2-5 | TRBV11-2 | NA | TGTGCCAGCAGCCCCAGTACGGGACTGGGTGGGACCCAGTACTTC | CASSPSTGLGGTQYF
TRBD1 | TRBJ1-5 | TRBV7-2 | NA | TGTGCCAGCAGTTTGACAGGGGAAGTTGGACAGCCCCAGCATTTT | CASSLTGEVGQPQHF
TRBD1 | TRBJ2-2 | TRBV14 | NA | TGTGCCAGCAGCCAAGCTAAACAGGGGATATGGACCGGGGAGCTGTTTTTT | CASSQAKQGIWTGELFF
TRBD1 | TRBJ2-5 | TRBV27 | NA | TGTGCCAGCAGTCCGAGACAGGGCCCTCGCCAAGAGACCCAGTACTTC | CASSPRQGPRQETQYF